Below are 26 T cell receptor beta chains sequenced from a single sample in a study of T cell responses to AZD1222 COVID-19 vaccine. The method was immunoSEQ multiplex PCR; TCRdb's version includes in-frame clones alone and lacks a portion of them. The sample lists 150,000 to 200,000 clones, about nine tenths occurring once. The source was peripheral blood, collected 28 days after the second dose of the MenACWY control vaccine. These receptor sequences come from an adult who received the MenACWY meningococcal vaccine as a control.

The CDR3 reads CASSLLLSGGDEQFF. The CDR3 nucleotides read TGTGCCAGCAGCTTGCTCCTTAGCGGGGGGGATGAGCAGTTCTTC. V and J are TRBV5-8 and TRBJ2-1, with 11 bases identical to TRBD2. J was trimmed by 8 bases and V by 1 base; bases with no gene match: 5. The germline gives CDR1 SGHTS, CDR2 YDEGEE. The CDR3 covers 15 residues.

The V call is TRBV3-1 (or the pseudogene TRBV3-2), the J call TRBJ1-4; tentative D call: TRBD1 (5 bases). CDR1 LGHDT and CDR2 YNNKEL come from the germline V gene (reference sequence). V lost 4 bases, J lost 4 bases, and 13 bases lay in between. The CDR3 runs 15 residues. CDR3 amino acids: CASSPSGPLNEKLFF. CDR3 DNA sequence: TGTGCCAGCAGCCCGTCGGGACCACTTAATGAAAAACTGTTTTTT.

As to this clone: Other DNA sequences in this sample translate to the same CDR3. The chain carries TRBV19 and TRBJ1-5; 8 nucleotides align to TRBD1. The CDR3 spans 14 residues. Trimming took 4 bases from V and 2 from J; bases not matched to a gene: 1. Germline CDR1 and CDR2: LNHDA and SQIVND (reference sequence). CDR3 in DNA: TGTGCCAGTAGTACGACAGGGGGCAATCAGCCCCAGCATTTT. Protein: CASSTTGGNQPQHF.

V and J are TRBV28 and TRBJ1-1; the D gene is possibly TRBD1 (6 bases). Germline values: CDR1 MDHEN, CDR2 SYDVKM. The CDR3 is 15 residues long. V was trimmed by 6 bases and J by 5 bases, leaving 19 bases between them. CDR3 DNA: TGTGCCAGCAGCCCAACCGGGACATGGAGGACTGAAGCTTTCTTT. Amino acid sequence: CASSPTGTWRTEAFF.

V usage is TRBV19 and J usage is TRBJ1-2, with D unresolved. The length of the CDR3 is 12 residues. Trimming took off 2 bases at V and 5 bases at J, with 6 bases between the two ends. Germline V CDR1 and CDR2: LNHDA, SQIVND (reference sequence). CDR3 sequence (DNA): TGTGCCAGTAGTATAACTGGGTATGGCTACACCTTC. The encoded protein is CASSITGYGYTF.

This chain connects TRBV5-1 to TRBJ1-5, with D possibly being TRBD1 (6 bases). The CDR3 is 13 residues long. Trimming shortened V by 4 bases and J by 10 bases, and 15 bases separated the two germline ends. Germline lookup yields CDR1 SGHRS and CDR2 YFSETQ. The DNA for the CDR3 is TGCGCCAGCAGCCTACAAATCGGGACACCCCAGCATTTT. Translation: CASSLQIGTPQHF.

The CDR3 protein is CASSPDPSYGYTF. In nucleotides, the CDR3 is TGCGCCAGCAGCCCCGACCCTTCCTATGGCTACACCTTC. The rearrangement uses TRBV4-3 and TRBJ1-2; D not certain. Germline V CDR1 and CDR2: LGHNA, YSLEER. Trimming stripped 4 bases from V and 4 bases from J, with 10 bases between. The CDR3 is 13 residues long.

This clone has more than one count but fewer than ten. The chain couples TRBV2 to TRBJ1-5; TRBD1 might be the D (6 bases). Trimming removed 6 bases from V and 6 bases from J, with 15 bases in between. CDR1 is SNHLY, CDR2 FYNNEI, per germline. The length of the CDR3 is 14 residues. CDR3 coding DNA: TGTGCCAGCAGGGACAGAATAATGGGTCAGCCCCAGCATTTT. This sequence encodes CASRDRIMGQPQHF.

V usage is TRBV5-6 and J usage is TRBJ1-1, with TRBD1 as a possible D gene (5 bases). CDR3 size: 19 residues. V lost 4 bases and J lost 1, with 26 bases in between. Per the germline V gene, CDR1 is SGHDT and CDR2 is YYEEEE. The CDR3 nucleotides are TGTGCCAGCAGCGTTACACGGTTTTTAGGGGCGCGGAGGAACACTGAAGCTTTCTTT. This sequence encodes CASSVTRFLGARRNTEAFF.

The chain's CDR3 is CASSPLGEAAGGNTIYF. The CDR3 coding sequence is TGTGCCAGCAGTCCCCTAGGGGAGGCTGCGGGAGGAAACACCATATATTTT. V and J are TRBV28 and TRBJ1-3; D possibly corresponds to TRBD1 (5 bases). Looked up from germline, CDR1 is MDHEN and CDR2 is SYDVKM. CDR3 length: 17 amino acids. The V end was cut by 5 bases, the J end by 4 bases, with 21 bases between.

The genes are TRBV27 and TRBJ2-3; 9 nucleotides line up with TRBD1. Germline trimming cut 6 bases from V and 15 bases from J; bases unmatched to any gene: 10. CDR1 and CDR2 from the germline V gene are MNHEY and SMNVEV (reference sequence). CDR3 size: 12 residues. CDR3 in amino acids: CASSHSGDREYF. The CDR3 DNA follows: TGTGCCAGCAGCCACTCAGGGGACAGGGAATATTTT.

This clone was seen a handful of times. The CDR3 DNA sequence: TGTGCCAGCACCACCGTCGTCGGGGCCCGCAATCAGCCCCAGCATTTT. Translation gives CASTTVVGARNQPQHF. This chain links TRBV28 with TRBJ1-5, with D perhaps TRBD1 (5 bases). The germline CDR1 and CDR2 sequences are MDHEN and SYDVKM. The length of the CDR3 is 16 residues. V lost 7 bases to trimming and J lost 2 bases, with 18 bases between them.

V is TRBV4-2 and J is TRBJ2-7; D may match TRBD1 or TRBD2 (6 bases each). This CDR3 region has 15 residues. Germline V gene lookup returns CDR1 LGHNA and CDR2 YNFKEQ. Trimming shortened V by 1 base and J by 2 bases, and 12 bases separated the two germline ends. CDR3 sequence reads: CASSQGRGGPYEQYF. CDR3 coding DNA: TGTGCCAGCAGCCAAGGGAGAGGGGGGCCCTACGAGCAGTACTTC.

This chain joins TRBV7-9 and TRBJ2-5; 7 bases fit TRBD2. Germline V gene sequence: CDR1 SEHNR, CDR2 FQNEAQ (reference sequence). V lost 6 bases to trimming and J lost 5 bases; unmatched junction nucleotides: 9. The CDR3 extends over 14 amino acids. The chain's CDR3 is CASSFPAGKETQYF. The CDR3 region has the DNA TGTGCCAGCAGTTTTCCAGCGGGAAAGGAGACCCAGTACTTC.

V usage is TRBV7-8 and J usage is TRBJ2-1; D remains ambiguous. The CDR3 has 14 amino acids. Germline V gene sequence: CDR1 SGHVS, CDR2 FQNEAQ. V gave up 0 bases and J gave up 2 bases, with 5 bases separating them. The CDR3 DNA sequence: TGTGCCAGCAGCTTAGCTAGTACCTACAATGAGCAGTTCTTC. This encodes CASSLASTYNEQFF.

The chain is built from TRBV5-1 and TRBJ2-7, with 13 positions matching TRBD2. With 4 bases clipped from V and 11 bases from J, the junction kept 12 bases outside the gene matches. This CDR3 comprises 15 residues. Germline V gene data show CDR1 as SGHRS and CDR2 as YFSETQ. The CDR3 loop reads CASSRLGTSGASKYF. In nucleotides, the CDR3 is TGCGCCAGCAGCCGACTTGGGACTAGCGGGGCTAGTAAGTACTTC.

The chain employs TRBV28 and TRBJ2-1; perhaps TRBD2 as D (5 bases). In germline, CDR1 is MDHEN, CDR2 SYDVKM. The CDR3 extends over 13 amino acids. V was cut by 7 bases and J by 9 bases, with 16 bases left in between. CDR3 DNA: TGTGCCAGCAAGCTAGCTGGCGATGCTGAGCAGTTCTTC. Encoded protein: CASKLAGDAEQFF.

The DNA for the CDR3 is TGTGCCATCAGTAAGACCGGGGCGGAGACCCAGTACTTC. It is translated as CAISKTGAETQYF. The V gene is TRBV10-3, the J gene TRBJ2-5, with D possibly being TRBD1 or TRBD2 (5 bases each). Trimming shortened V by 5 bases and J by 5 bases, and 12 bases separated the two germline ends. Germline assignment: CDR1 ENHRY and CDR2 SYGVKD. This CDR3 contains 13 residues.

The chain couples TRBV24-1 to TRBJ2-5, with D possibly called TRBD1 or TRBD2 (5 bases each). The length of the CDR3 is 14 residues. V was shortened by 3 bases and J by 5 bases, with 12 bases between the two germline ends. Germline CDR1 reads KGHDR; CDR2 reads SFDVKD. CDR3 amino acids: CATSDTGTGETQYF. The CDR3, as DNA: TGTGCCACCAGTGATACCGGGACCGGGGAGACCCAGTACTTC.

The chain links TRBV19 to TRBJ1-6, with D maybe TRBD1 (6 bases). Germline V gene lookup returns CDR1 LNHDA and CDR2 SQIVND (reference sequence). Trimming stripped 5 bases from V and 10 bases from J, with 12 bases between. The CDR3 is 13 amino acids. The CDR3 region is CASSGTYGSPLHF. Here the CDR3 DNA reads TGTGCCAGTAGTGGGACATACGGGTCACCCCTCCACTTT.

The chain combines TRBV5-5 with TRBJ2-7; D possibly uses TRBD1 or TRBD2 (5 bases each). V lost 1 base, J lost 3 bases, and 14 bases lay in between. CDR1 SGHKS and CDR2 YYEKEE come from the germline V gene (reference sequence). This CDR3 region has 15 residues. CDR3 sequence (DNA): TGTGCCAGCAGCTTGCTCGGGACGTCCAGCTACGAGCAGTACTTC. This encodes CASSLLGTSSYEQYF.

The chain combines TRBV6-5 with TRBJ1-2; no definite D call. The ends were cut back, 0 bases at V and 4 bases at J, with 12 bases in the middle. The germline CDR1 and CDR2 sequences are MNHEY and SVGAGI. CDR3 length: 15 amino acids. This chain's CDR3 is CASSYSGRQSYGYTF. CDR3 DNA sequence: TGTGCCAGCAGTTACTCGGGTCGGCAGTCCTATGGCTACACCTTC.

This chain joins TRBV21-1 and TRBJ1-3; the table's D call TRBD1 went unverified against the DNA. TRBV21-1 is described as a pseudogene. This CDR3 contains 13 residues. CDR3 region: CASSKGQGNTIYF. CDR3 bases: TGTGCCAGCAGCAAGGGACAGGGAAACACCATATATTTT.

This chain connects TRBV7-2 to TRBJ1-4, with a possible D match to TRBD1 (5 bases). The germline V gene encodes CDR1 SGHTA and CDR2 FQGNSA. The CDR3 runs 14 residues. V lost 1 base to trimming and J lost 8 bases, with 11 bases between them. The CDR3 spells CASSLGRDAEKLFF. The CDR3 DNA sequence: TGTGCCAGCAGCTTAGGCAGGGATGCCGAAAAACTGTTTTTT.

The chain joins TRBV5-4 to TRBJ2-7; 9 positions match TRBD1. J gave up 2 bases and V 4 bases, and 13 bases lay outside the gene matches. Germline V gene data show CDR1 as SGHNT and CDR2 as YYREEE (reference sequence). The CDR3 is 17 amino acids. CDR3 nucleotide sequence: TGTGCCAGCAGCCTCGCATTTGAGACAGGGGGAACCTACGAGCAGTACTTC. Translation: CASSLAFETGGTYEQYF.

V and J are TRBV7-9 and TRBJ2-2, with 7 bases fitting TRBD2. The CDR3 contains 15 residues. The germline gives CDR1 SEHNR, CDR2 FQNEAQ (reference sequence). Unmatched junction bases numbered 11, after V lost 7 bases and J lost 6 bases. CDR3 loop: CASTKRRGSAGELFF. CDR3 nucleotides: TGTGCCAGCACCAAGCGGCGGGGGAGCGCCGGGGAGCTGTTTTTT.